Sequencing of this T cell receptor (beta chain) was carried out in a study of CD8+ T cells in alopecia areata (dated by TCRdb to 2017 to 2018). Concerning the study at large: The treated patients took part in an open-label pilot trial in which moderate-to-severe alopecia areata was treated with oral tofacitinib at 5 to 10 mg twice daily. Patients received tofacitinib for 6 to 18 months and were then followed off drug for 6 months to check for delayed response and recurrence. In both human patients and the C3H/HeJ mouse model, the study applied high-throughput TCRbeta sequencing to look at T cell clonal expansion in alopecia areata. Scalp tissue and sorted CD4+ and CD8+ peripheral blood T cells from patchy and totalis/universalis alopecia areata patients and from healthy controls were covered by human TCRbeta sequencing. Biopsies were taken from tofacitinib-treated patients at baseline and at 4 and 24 weeks of treatment, and a later scalp biopsy was taken in several of the tofacitinib-treated patients. Clonality in the scalp was compared among normal scalp (n=4), patchy alopecia areata scalp (n=8), and alopecia totalis/universalis scalp (n=8). The RNA source kit depended on sample type: the PAXgene miRNA kit for fixed scalp, the miRNeasy kit for PBMCs, and the RNeasy kit for mouse skin. TCRbeta CDR3 regions were amplified by immunoSEQ multiplex PCR using 35 Vbeta forward and 13 Jbeta reverse primers. The full study reports these points: Compared with normal scalp, lesional scalp, particularly in alopecia totalis/universalis, had higher clonality and more expanded CD8+ clones, which suggests antigenic drive. Unlike mouse skin, which is dominated by gammadelta T cells, normal human skin has resident alphabeta T cells that are also sequenced, and this complicates analysis of the scalp TCR repertoire. Shared TCR sequences between patients were less evident than in mice, which may be partly attributable to HLA diversity in the patient population.

Reading the label with the study, this specimen's time point is: baseline before oral tofacitinib. Peripheral blood and lesional scalp punch biopsies were obtained from patients with alopecia areata. PBMCs were separated by density centrifugation and stained for CD3, CD4 and CD8, after which CD4+ and CD8+ T cells were sorted on a FACSAria. As for this clone: What antigen it recognizes has not been identified. Base-call qualities are not available, and no considerably larger clone is one nucleotide away.

The junction carries 13 bases between V and J, which are trimmed by 1 base and 7 bases respectively. CDR1 and CDR2 (SNHLY, FYNNEI) derive from the germline V gene. The CDR3, cysteine through phenylalanine, is 15 amino acids long. Solely the CDR3 DNA is kept, with 45 bases framed from the first base. The library was made by the immunoSEQ multiplex PCR assay. To provide template for TCR sequencing, every sample had RNA extracted and reverse transcribed into cDNA. First-strand cDNA was synthesized using SuperScript III with a 2:1 mix of oligo-dT and random hexamers. Amplification bias was assessed with a synthetic immune receptor repertoire, and residual bias was removed computationally. Concerning the study's data processing: Raw reads were preprocessed for error removal, and CDR3 was defined according to IMGT conventions as running from the conserved cysteine to phenylalanine. Clonality was calculated as 1 minus Shannon entropy normalized by log2 of the number of productive unique TCRs. Whether scalp clones were CD4 or CD8 was inferred by matching scalp TCRbeta sequences against CD4 and CD8 repertoires sorted from blood. TCRdb provides this immuneACCESS table in a form limited to in-frame rearrangements. Some clones are lacking; in checked studies, under half of them reflect an unresolved V gene, and why the rest are absent is not known. The DNA gave D and trimming, while V, J and clone size come from that table. This sample has approximately 180,000 clones in its table, and about 72% of those were observed once. The ten most abundant clones make up around 10% of the sample.

Material: CD8+ T cells sorted from blood, obtained at week 0. This chain is built from TRBV2 and TRBJ2-2; TRBD2 could be the D gene, as 5 bases match. The source of this sequence is a human donor with alopecia areata. The nucleotide sequence is given as TGTGCCAGCAGTGAAGAAGGAGGAGAATTCGGGGAGCTGTTTTTT. This yields the protein CASSEEGGEFGELFF.